This is a list of T cell receptor beta chains from one sample in a study of lymphopenia after photon versus proton radiotherapy. TCRdb's copy holds only in-frame clones and misses some; the assay was immunoSEQ multiplex PCR. The data show around 55,000 clones, 84% seen once. Sequences were derived from peripheral blood, sampled from a patient treated with proton-based radiotherapy. The receptors originated from a man aged 55 to 70 with pancreatic cancer. Each CDR3 is given with its conserved first and last residue. Fields, in order: J gene, clone size, D gene, V gene, CDR3 protein, CDR3 DNA. A D gene is named only where the DNA matches it firmly. A clone size is listed for some rows: how often the clone was seen (once, few, many), or a class if it is expanded.

J gene: TRBJ1-5
clone size: few
D gene: .
V gene: TRBV19
CDR3 protein: CASSIAEGLGNQPQHF
CDR3 DNA: TGTGCCAGTAGTATAGCGGAAGGCCTGGGAAATCAGCCCCAGCATTTT

J gene: TRBJ2-1
clone size: .
D gene: TRBD2
V gene: TRBV4-1
CDR3 protein: CASSQIGASGSASSYNEQFF
CDR3 DNA: TGCGCCAGCAGCCAAATTGGCGCTAGCGGGAGTGCAAGCTCCTACAATGAGCAGTTCTTC

J gene: TRBJ2-1
clone size: .
D gene: TRBD2
V gene: TRBV10-3
CDR3 protein: CAISEPGTTDDEQFF
CDR3 DNA: TGTGCCATAAGTGAACCGGGGACTACAGACGATGAGCAGTTCTTC

J gene: TRBJ1-1
clone size: .
D gene: .
V gene: TRBV18
CDR3 protein: CASSRGGPEAFF
CDR3 DNA: TGTGCCAGCTCACGCGGGGGACCTGAAGCTTTCTTT

J gene: TRBJ2-5
clone size: .
D gene: .
V gene: TRBV13
CDR3 protein: CASRSYGGSAETQYF
CDR3 DNA: TGTGCCAGCAGGTCATACGGGGGTTCGGCAGAGACCCAGTACTTC

J gene: TRBJ2-5
clone size: .
D gene: .
V gene: TRBV2
CDR3 protein: CASSKETQYF
CDR3 DNA: TGTGCCAGCAGTAAAGAGACCCAGTACTTC

J gene: TRBJ1-1
clone size: .
D gene: .
V gene: TRBV19
CDR3 protein: CASAGTNKAFF
CDR3 DNA: TGTGCCAGCGCCGGGACCAACAAAGCTTTCTTT

J gene: TRBJ2-1
clone size: .
D gene: TRBD1
V gene: TRBV5-1
CDR3 protein: CASSLGESRGRLDEQFF
CDR3 DNA: TGCGCCAGCAGCTTGGGAGAGAGCAGGGGGCGGTTAGATGAGCAGTTCTTC

J gene: TRBJ2-2
clone size: .
D gene: .
V gene: TRBV5-4
CDR3 protein: CASRQGAGNTGELFF
CDR3 DNA: TGTGCCAGCAGGCAGGGAGCGGGGAACACCGGGGAGCTGTTTTTT

J gene: TRBJ2-2
clone size: .
D gene: TRBD2
V gene: TRBV5-1
CDR3 protein: CASSGGPLLAGGRDTGELFF
CDR3 DNA: TGCGCCAGCAGCGGGGGGCCACTTCTAGCGGGAGGAAGGGACACCGGGGAGCTGTTTTTT